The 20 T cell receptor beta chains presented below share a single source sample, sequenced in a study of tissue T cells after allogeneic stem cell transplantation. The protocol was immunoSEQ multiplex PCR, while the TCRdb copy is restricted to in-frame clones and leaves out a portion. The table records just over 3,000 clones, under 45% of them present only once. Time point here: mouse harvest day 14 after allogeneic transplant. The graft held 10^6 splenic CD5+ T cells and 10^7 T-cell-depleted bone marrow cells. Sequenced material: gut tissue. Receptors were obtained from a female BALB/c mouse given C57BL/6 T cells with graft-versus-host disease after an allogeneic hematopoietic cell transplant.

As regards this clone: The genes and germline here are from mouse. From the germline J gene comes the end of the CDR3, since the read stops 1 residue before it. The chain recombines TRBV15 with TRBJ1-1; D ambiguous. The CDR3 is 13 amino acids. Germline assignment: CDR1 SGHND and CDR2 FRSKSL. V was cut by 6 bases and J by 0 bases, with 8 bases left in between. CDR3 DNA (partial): TGTGCCAGCAGCCCGACATCAAACACAGAAGTCTTC. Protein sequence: CASSPTSNTEVF. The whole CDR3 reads CASSPTSNTEVFF.

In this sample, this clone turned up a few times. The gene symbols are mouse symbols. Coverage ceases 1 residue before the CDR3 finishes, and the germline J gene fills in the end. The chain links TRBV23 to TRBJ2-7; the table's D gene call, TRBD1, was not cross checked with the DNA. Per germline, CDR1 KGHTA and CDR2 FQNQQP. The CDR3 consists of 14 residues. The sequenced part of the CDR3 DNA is TGCTCCAGCAGTCAACGGGACAGCTCCTATGAACAGTAC. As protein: CSSSQRDSSYEQY. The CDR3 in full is CSSSQRDSSYEQYF.

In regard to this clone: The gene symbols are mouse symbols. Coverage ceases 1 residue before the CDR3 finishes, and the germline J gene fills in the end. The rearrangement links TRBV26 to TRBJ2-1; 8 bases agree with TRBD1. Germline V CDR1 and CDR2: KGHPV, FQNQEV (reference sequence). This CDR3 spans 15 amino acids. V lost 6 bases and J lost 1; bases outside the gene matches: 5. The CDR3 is CASRQTGANYAEQFF. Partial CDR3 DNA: TGTGCCAGCAGGCAGACAGGGGCAAACTATGCTGAGCAGTTC.

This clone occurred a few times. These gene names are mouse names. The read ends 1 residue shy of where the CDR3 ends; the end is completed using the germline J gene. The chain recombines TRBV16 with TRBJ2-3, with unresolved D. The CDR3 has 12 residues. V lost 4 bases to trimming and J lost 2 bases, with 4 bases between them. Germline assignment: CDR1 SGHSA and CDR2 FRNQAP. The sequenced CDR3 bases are TGTGCAAGCAGCTCCAATGCAGAAACGCTGTAT. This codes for CASSSNAETLY. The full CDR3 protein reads CASSSNAETLYF.

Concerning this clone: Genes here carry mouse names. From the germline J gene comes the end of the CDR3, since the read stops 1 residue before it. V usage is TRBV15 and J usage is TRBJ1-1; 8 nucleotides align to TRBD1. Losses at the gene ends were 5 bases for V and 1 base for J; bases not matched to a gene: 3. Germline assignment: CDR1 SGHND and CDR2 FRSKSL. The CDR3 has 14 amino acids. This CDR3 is CASSRQGRNTEVFF. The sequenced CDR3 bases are TGTGCCAGCAGTAGACAGGGGAGGAACACAGAAGTCTTC.

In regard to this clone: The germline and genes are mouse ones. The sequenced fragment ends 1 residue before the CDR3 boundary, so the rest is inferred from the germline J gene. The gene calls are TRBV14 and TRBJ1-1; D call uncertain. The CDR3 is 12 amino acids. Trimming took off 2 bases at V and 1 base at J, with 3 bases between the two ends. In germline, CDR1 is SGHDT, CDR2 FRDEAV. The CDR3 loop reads CASSLGNTEVFF. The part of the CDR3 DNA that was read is TGTGCCAGCAGTTTAGGGAACACAGAAGTCTTC.

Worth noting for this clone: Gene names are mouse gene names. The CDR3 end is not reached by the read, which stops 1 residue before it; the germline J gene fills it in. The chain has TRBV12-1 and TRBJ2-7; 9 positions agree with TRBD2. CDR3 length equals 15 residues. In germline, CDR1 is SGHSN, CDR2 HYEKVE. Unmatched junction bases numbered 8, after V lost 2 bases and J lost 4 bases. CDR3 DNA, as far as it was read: TGTGCCAGCTCTCGGACGACTGGGGGCCCTTATGAACAGTAC. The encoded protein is CASSRTTGGPYEQY. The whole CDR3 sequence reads CASSRTTGGPYEQYF. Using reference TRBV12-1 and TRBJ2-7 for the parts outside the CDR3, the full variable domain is DSGVVQSPRHIIKEKGGRSVLTCIPISGHSNVVWYQQTLGKELKFLIQHYEKVERDKGFLPSRFSVQQFDDYHSEMNMSALELEDSAMYFCASSRTTGGPYEQYFGPGTRLTVL.

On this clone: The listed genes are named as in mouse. CDR3 bases read: TGCTCCAGCAGTCCCGGGGACAACACCGGGCAGCTCTAC. As protein: CSSSPGDNTGQLY. The entire CDR3 protein reads CSSSPGDNTGQLYF. This chain connects TRBV23 to TRBJ2-2. The read is 1 residue too short to cover the CDR3 end, so that end is filled in from the germline J gene. CDR1 and CDR2 from the germline V gene are KGHTA and FQNQQP. The CDR3 contains 14 residues.

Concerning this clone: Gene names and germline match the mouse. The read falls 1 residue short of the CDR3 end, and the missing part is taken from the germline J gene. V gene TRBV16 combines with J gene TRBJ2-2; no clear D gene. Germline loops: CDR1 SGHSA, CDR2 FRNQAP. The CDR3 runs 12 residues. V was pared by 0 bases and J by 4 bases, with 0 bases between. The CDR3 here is CASSLDTGQLYF. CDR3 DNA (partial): TGTGCAAGCAGCTTAGACACCGGGCAGCTCTAC.

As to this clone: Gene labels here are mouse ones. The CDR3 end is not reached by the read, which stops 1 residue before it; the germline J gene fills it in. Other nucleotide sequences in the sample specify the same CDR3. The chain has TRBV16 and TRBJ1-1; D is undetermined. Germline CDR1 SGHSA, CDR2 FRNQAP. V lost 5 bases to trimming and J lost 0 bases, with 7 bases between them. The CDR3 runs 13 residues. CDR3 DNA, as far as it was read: TGTGCAAGCAGCCTCACAGCAAACACAGAAGTCTTC. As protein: CASSLTANTEVF. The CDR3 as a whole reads CASSLTANTEVFF. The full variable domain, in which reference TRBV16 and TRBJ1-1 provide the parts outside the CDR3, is NAGVIQTPRHKVTGKGQEATLWCEPISGHSAVFWYRQTIVQGLEFLTYFRNQAPIDDSGMPKERFSAQMPNQSHSTLKIQSTQPQDSAVYLCASSLTANTEVFFGKGTRLTVV.

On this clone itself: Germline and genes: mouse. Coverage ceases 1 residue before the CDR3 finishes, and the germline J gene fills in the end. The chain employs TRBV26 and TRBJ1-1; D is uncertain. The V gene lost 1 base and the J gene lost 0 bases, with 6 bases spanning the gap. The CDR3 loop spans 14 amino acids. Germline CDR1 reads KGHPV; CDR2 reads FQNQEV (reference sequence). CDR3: CASSLYHANTEVFF. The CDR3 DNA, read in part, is TGTGCCAGCAGTCTGTACCATGCAAACACAGAAGTCTTC.

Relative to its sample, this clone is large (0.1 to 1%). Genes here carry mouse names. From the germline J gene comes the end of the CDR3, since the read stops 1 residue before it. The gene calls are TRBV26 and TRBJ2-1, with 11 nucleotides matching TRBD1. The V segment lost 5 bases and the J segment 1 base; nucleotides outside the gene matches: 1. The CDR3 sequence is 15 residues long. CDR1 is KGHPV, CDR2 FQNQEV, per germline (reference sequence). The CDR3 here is CASSWDRGNYAEQFF. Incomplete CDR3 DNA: TGTGCCAGCAGTTGGGACAGGGGGAACTATGCTGAGCAGTTC.

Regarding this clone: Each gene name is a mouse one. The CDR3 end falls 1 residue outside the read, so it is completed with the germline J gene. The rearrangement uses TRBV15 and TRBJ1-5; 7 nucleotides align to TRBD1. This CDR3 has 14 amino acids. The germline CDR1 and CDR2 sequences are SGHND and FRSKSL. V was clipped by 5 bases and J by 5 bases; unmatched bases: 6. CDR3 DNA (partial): TGTGCCAGCAGTCCCCAACAGGGGCACCAGGCTCCGCTT. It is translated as CASSPQQGHQAPL. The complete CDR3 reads CASSPQQGHQAPLF. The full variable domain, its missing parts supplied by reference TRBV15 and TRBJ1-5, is DAGVTQTPRHEVAEKGQTIILKCEPVSGHNDLFWYRQTKIQGLELLSYFRSKSLMEDGGAFKDRFKAEMLNSSFSTLKIQPTEPKDSAVYLCASSPQQGHQAPLFGEGTRLSVL.

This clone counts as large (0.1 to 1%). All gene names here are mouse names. The sequenced CDR3 bases are TGCACCTGCAGTGCCTCCGGGACAGGTTATGAACAGTAC. The encoded protein is CTCSASGTGYEQY. The whole CDR3 protein reads CTCSASGTGYEQYF. The chain couples TRBV1 to TRBJ2-7, with 8 bases aligning to TRBD1. From the germline J gene comes the end of the CDR3, since the read stops 1 residue before it. The V gene end was trimmed by 3 bases and the J gene end by 4 bases; junction bases not matched to a gene: 5. The CDR3 is made up of 14 amino acids. Per the germline V gene, CDR1 is NSQYPW and CDR2 is LRSPGD (reference sequence).

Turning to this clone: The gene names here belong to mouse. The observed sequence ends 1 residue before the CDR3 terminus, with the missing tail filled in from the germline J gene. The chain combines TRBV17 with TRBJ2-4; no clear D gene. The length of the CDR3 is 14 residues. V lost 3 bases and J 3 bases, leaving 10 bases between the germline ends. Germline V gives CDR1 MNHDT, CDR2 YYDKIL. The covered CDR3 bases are TGTGCTAGCAGTAGCCGGGGTGGGCAAAACACCTTGTAC. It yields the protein CASSSRGGQNTLY. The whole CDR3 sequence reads CASSSRGGQNTLYF.

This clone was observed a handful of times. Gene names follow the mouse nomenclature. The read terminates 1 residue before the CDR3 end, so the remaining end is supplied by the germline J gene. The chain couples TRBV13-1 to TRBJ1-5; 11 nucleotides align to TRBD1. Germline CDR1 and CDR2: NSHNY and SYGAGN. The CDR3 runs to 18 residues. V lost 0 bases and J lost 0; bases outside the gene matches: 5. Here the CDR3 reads CASSDAEGQGDNNQAPLF. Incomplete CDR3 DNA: TGTGCCAGCAGTGATGCAGAGGGACAGGGGGATAACAACCAGGCTCCGCTT.

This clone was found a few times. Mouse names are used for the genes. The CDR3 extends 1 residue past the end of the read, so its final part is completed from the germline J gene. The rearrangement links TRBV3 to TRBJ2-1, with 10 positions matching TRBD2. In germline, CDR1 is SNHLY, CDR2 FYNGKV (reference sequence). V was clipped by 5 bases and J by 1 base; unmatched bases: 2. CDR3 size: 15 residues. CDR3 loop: CASSKLGGNYAEQFF. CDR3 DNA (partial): TGTGCCAGCAGCAAACTGGGGGGGAACTATGCTGAGCAGTTC. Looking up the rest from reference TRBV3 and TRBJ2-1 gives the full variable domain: GPKVLQIPSHQIIDMGQMVTLNCDPVSNHLYFYWYKQILGQQMEFLVNFYNGKVMEKSKLFKDQFSVERPDGSYFTLKIQPTALEDSAVYFCASSKLGGNYAEQFFGPGTRLTVL.

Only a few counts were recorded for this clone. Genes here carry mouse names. CDR3: CASSPGQGGERLFF. CDR3 DNA, as far as it was read: TGTGCCAGCAGTCCGGGACAGGGGGGCGAAAGATTATTT. V gene TRBV26 combines with J gene TRBJ1-4, with TRBD1 matching 11 bases. The sequenced fragment ends 1 residue before the CDR3 boundary, so the rest is inferred from the germline J gene. Trimming cost V 4 bases and J 7 bases; bases outside gene matches: 2. The CDR3 totals 14 residues. CDR1 is KGHPV, CDR2 FQNQEV, per germline (reference sequence).

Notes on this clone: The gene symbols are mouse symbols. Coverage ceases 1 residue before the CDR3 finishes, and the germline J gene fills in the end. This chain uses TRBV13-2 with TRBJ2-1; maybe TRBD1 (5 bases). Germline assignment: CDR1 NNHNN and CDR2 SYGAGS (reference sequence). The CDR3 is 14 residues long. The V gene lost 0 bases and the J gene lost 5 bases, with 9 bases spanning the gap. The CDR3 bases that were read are TGTGCCAGCGGTGATGCAGGGCAGAATGCTGAGCAGTTC. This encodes CASGDAGQNAEQF. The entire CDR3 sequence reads CASGDAGQNAEQFF.

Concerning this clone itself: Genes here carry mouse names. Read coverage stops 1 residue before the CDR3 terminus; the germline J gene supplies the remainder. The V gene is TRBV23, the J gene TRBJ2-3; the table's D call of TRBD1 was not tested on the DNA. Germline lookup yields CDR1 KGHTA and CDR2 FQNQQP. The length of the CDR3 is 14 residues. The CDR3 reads CSSSQHSSAETLYF. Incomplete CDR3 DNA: TGCTCCAGCAGTCAGCACAGTAGTGCAGAAACGCTGTAT.